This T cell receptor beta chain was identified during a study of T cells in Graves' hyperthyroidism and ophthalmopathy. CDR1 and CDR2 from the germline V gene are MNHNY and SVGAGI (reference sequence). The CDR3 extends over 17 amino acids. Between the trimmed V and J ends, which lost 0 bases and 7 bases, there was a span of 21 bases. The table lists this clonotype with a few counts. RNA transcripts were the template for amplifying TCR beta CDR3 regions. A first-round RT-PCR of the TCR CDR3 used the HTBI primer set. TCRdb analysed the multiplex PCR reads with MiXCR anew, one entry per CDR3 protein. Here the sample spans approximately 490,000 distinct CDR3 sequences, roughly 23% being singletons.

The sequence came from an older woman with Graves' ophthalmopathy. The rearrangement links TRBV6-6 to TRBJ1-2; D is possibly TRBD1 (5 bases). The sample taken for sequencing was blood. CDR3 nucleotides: TGTGCCAGCAGTTACTCGAGGGACTCTCTCCCACTGGTTGGCTACACCTTC. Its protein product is CASSYSRDSLPLVGYTF.